The 6 T cell receptor beta chains below were found in one sample sequenced in a study of tumor-infiltrating lymphocytes in primary liver carcinoma (TCRdb year 2017). Reads for this sample came from an Illumina HiSeq 2500. A constant-region primer and ProtoScript II reverse transcriptase were used to reverse-transcribe TCRbeta-specific cDNA from approximately 550 ng total RNA. Construction of the TCRbeta libraries relied on three nested rounds of multiplex PCR, following a slightly modified ARM-PCR procedure. Multiplex TRBV1-TRBV30 forward primers and a Cbeta reverse primer were used in the first two PCR rounds, each of which was run for 9 to 11 cycles. TCRdb redid the processing of the public reads, applying fastp at Q25 and MiXCR, and retained in-frame beta chains. Entries that share a CDR3 protein sequence are merged under the most common genes and DNA. Across this sample there are more than 100,000 distinct CDR3 sequences, with less than 75% seen only once. The top ten clones comprise over 8% of the sample.

Total RNA and DNA were co-extracted without cell sorting from approximately 20-30 mg of bulk tissue using the AllPrep DNA/RNA mini kit. The sample comprised tumor-adjacent normal liver tissue. These receptors all come from a woman aged 55-69 years with primary liver carcinoma and hepatitis B virus infection.

At least ten counts were recorded for this clonotype. An end of the junction does not agree with germline; a read error may underlie this. The CDR3 coding sequence is TGTGCCATCAGTCTGACAGGGAACGCTGAAGCTTTCTTT. It translates to CAISLTGNAEAFF. The V call is TRBV10-3, the J call TRBJ1-1; TRBD1 agrees at 7 bases. This CDR3 comprises 13 residues. CDR1 ENHRY and CDR2 SYGVKD come from the germline V gene.

To note about this clonotype: At one of its ends the junction is not consistent with the germline gene, which may arise from a read error. The V call is TRBV6-5, the J call TRBJ2-6; D possibly corresponds to TRBD1 (6 bases). Germline V CDR1 and CDR2: MNHEY, SVGAGI. The CDR3 contains 15 residues. This CDR3 is CASIWDNSGANILTF. The DNA for the CDR3 is TGTGCCAGCATCTGGGACAACTCTGGGGCCAACATCCTGACTTTC.

Turning to this clonotype: The junction and the germline gene differ at one end; a read error may be behind it. V is TRBV12-3 or TRBV12-4 and J is TRBJ1-3, with 7 bases identical to TRBD1. The CDR3 runs 14 residues. This chain's CDR3 is CASCFRQGGNIIYF. In nucleotides, the CDR3 is TGTGCCAGCTGTTTCCGACAGGGCGGAAACATCATATATTTT.

The chain links TRBV21-1 to TRBJ2-5; TRBD1 is the table's D call and was not checked against the DNA. TRBV21-1 is termed a pseudogene. The CDR3 spans 24 residues. CDR3 in DNA: TGTGCCAGCAGCACAGCAAGCATTTCCTCTGTTTACCTCGAGGGGAACTACACAAGAGAGACCCAGTACTTC. Translation gives CASSTASISSVYLEGNYTRETQYF.

Details on this clonotype: Relative to the germline gene, one junction end is altered; a read error may explain this. The genes are TRBV6-1 and TRBJ2-4; D unresolved. The CDR3 extends over 12 amino acids. The germline gives CDR1 MNHNS, CDR2 SASEGT. The CDR3 is CASSEGRYTQCF. The CDR3 coding sequence is TGTGCCAGCAGTGAGGGTAGGTACACTCAGTGCTTC.

The sample holds a few counts of this clonotype. This may come from a read error, since a much larger clone is one base off. The conserved closing phenylalanine or tryptophan is absent in this CDR3, likely reflecting a read error. The chain links TRBV4-1 to TRBJ2-7; 7 nucleotides align to TRBD2. CDR1 and CDR2 from the germline V gene are MGHRA and YSYEKL. With V trimmed by 4 bases and J by 3 bases, 6 bases remained unmatched. This CDR3 spans 14 amino acids. The DNA for the CDR3 is TGCGCCAGCAGCCCAAACAGCGGGAACTACGAGCAGTACCTC. It codes for CASSPNSGNYEQYL.